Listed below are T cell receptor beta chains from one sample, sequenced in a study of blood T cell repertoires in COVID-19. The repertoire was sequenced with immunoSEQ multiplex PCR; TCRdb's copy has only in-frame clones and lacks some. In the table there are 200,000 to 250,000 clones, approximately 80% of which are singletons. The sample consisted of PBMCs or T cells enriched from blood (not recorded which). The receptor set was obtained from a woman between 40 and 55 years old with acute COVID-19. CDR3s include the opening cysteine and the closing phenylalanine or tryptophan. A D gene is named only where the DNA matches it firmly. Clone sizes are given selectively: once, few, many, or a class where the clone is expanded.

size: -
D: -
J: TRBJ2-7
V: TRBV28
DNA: TGTGCCAGCAGTTTAGGAGGGGAGGTCTACGAGCAGTACTTC
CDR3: CASSLGGEVYEQYF

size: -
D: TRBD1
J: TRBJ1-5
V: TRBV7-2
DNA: TGTGCCAGCAGCCCCGACAGGGCCTATCAGCCCCAGCATTTT
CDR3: CASSPDRAYQPQHF

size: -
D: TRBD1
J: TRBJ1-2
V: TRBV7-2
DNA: TGTGCCAGCAGCCCTCGGACAGGGTCAGGTGGCTACACCTTC
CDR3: CASSPRTGSGGYTF

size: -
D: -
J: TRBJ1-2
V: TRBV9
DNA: TGTGCCAGCAGCGTAGACCCCCTCGGGGGGGTGGCTGGCTACACCTTC
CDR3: CASSVDPLGGVAGYTF

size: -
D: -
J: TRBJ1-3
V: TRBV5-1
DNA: TGCGCCAGCAGCTTGGATGGAGGGGTCGGAAACACCATATATTTT
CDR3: CASSLDGGVGNTIYF

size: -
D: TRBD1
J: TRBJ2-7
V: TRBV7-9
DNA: TGTGCCAGCAGCTTGGCAGGGGGACGCGAGCAGTACTTC
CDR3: CASSLAGGREQYF

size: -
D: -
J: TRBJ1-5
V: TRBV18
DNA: TGTGCCAGCTCACCTGCAGGGAGCAATCAGCCCCAGCATTTT
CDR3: CASSPAGSNQPQHF

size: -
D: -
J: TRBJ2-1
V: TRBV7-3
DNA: TGTGCCAGCAGCTTAGTCGGGAGCTCCTACAATGAGCAGTTCTTC
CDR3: CASSLVGSSYNEQFF

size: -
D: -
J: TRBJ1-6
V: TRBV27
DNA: TGTGCCAGCAGTGCCCCGGGGGATAATTCACCCCTCCACTTT
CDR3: CASSAPGDNSPLHF

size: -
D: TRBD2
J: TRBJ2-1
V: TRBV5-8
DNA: TGTGCCAGCAGCTCGCCGGGGGGGGATTACAATGAGCAGTTCTTC
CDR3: CASSSPGGDYNEQFF

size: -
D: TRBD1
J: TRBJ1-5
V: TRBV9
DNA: TGTGCCAGCAGCGCGGGACAGCGTCTTTATGAGCCCCAGCATTTT
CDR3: CASSAGQRLYEPQHF

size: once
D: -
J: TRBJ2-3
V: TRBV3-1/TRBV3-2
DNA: TGTGCCAGCAGCCAAGGCGATCGGTACACAGATACGCAGTATTTT
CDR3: CASSQGDRYTDTQYF

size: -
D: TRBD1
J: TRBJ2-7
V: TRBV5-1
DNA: TGCGCCAGCAGTTATGGGGACAGGCCACCCTACGAGCAGTACTTC
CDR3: CASSYGDRPPYEQYF

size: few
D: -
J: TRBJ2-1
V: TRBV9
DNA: TGTGCCAGCACCCGAGGGCGGGGTGAGCAGTTCTTC
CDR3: CASTRGRGEQFF

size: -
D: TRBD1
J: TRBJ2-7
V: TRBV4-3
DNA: TGCGCCAGCAGCCAACATAACACCGGGACAGGGGTCTACGAGCAGTACTTC
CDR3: CASSQHNTGTGVYEQYF

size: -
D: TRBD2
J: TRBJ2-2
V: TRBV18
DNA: TGTGCCAGCTCACCGACCGCGACTAGCGGGAGCCACGGGGAGCTGTTTTTT
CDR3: CASSPTATSGSHGELFF

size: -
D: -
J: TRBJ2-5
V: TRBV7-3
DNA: TGTGCCAGCAGCTTAAAGGGGGAGGGCGGGGTTGGTCAAGAGACCCAGTACTTC
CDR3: CASSLKGEGGVGQETQYF

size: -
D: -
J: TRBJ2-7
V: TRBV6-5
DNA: TGTGCCAGCAGTCTACGACAGGCGAATGTTTACGAGCAGTACTTC
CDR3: CASSLRQANVYEQYF

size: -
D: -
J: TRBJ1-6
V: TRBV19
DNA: TGTGCCAGTAGTGTCGTAGCGGGACTAAACCGATATAATTCACCCCTCCACTTT
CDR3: CASSVVAGLNRYNSPLHF

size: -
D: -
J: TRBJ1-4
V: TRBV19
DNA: TGTGCCAGTAGTATTAACACAGGGAAGGGCGAAAAACTGTTTTTT
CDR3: CASSINTGKGEKLFF

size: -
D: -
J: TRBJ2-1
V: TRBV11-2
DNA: TGTGCCAGCAGCTTAGCGGGAGCCTACAATGAGCAGTTCTTC
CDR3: CASSLAGAYNEQFF

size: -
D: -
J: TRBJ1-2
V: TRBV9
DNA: TGTGCCAGCAGCGTAGGTAGGCAGGGAGGAGGAGGCTACACCTTC
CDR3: CASSVGRQGGGGYTF

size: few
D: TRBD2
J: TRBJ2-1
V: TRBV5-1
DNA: TGCGCCAGCAGCTCCAGGGGGCCAGGACTAGCGGGGGGTTCCTACAATGAGCAGTTCTTC
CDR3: CASSSRGPGLAGGSYNEQFF

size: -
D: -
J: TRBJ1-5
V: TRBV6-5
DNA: TGTGCCAGCACCCTAGATGCTAGCAATCAGCCCCAGCATTTT
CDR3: CASTLDASNQPQHF

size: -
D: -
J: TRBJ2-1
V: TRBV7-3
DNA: TGTGCCAGCAGCTCGATACAGGGAAATGAGCAGTTCTTC
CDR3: CASSSIQGNEQFF

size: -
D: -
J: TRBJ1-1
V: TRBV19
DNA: TGTGCCAGTAGTACCCCAGGGATTTCCACTGAAGCTTTCTTT
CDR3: CASSTPGISTEAFF

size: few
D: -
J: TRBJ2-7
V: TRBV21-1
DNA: TGTGCCAGCAGCATAAAATGTAACAGGGGCTACGAGCAGTACTTC
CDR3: CASSIKCNRGYEQYF

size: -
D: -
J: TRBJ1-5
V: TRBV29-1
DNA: TGCAGCGCACAGGACAGTATCGGCAATCAGCCCCAGCATTTT
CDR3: CSAQDSIGNQPQHF

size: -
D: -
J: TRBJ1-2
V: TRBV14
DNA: TGTGCCAGCAGCCAAGATCTGCACAGGGCCTATGGCTACACCTTC
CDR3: CASSQDLHRAYGYTF

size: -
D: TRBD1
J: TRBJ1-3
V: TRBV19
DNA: TGTGCCAGTAGGGACAGGGCGATCTCTGGAAACACCATATATTTT
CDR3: CASRDRAISGNTIYF

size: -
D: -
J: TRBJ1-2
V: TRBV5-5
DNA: TGTGCCAGCAGCCGGGATGGCATCTATGGCTACACCTTC
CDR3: CASSRDGIYGYTF

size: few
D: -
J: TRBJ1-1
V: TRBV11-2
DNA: TGTGCCAGCAGCTTATCCATGAACACTGAAGCTTTCTTT
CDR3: CASSLSMNTEAFF

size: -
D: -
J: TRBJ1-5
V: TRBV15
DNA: TGTGCCACCAGCAGAGATCGTCCGGACACAGATCCGCCCCAGCATTTT
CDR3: CATSRDRPDTDPPQHF

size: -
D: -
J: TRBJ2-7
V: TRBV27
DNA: TGTGCCAGCAGTTTAGGGGCATCCACCTACGAGCAGTACTTC
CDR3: CASSLGASTYEQYF

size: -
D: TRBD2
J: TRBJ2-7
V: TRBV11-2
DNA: TGTGCCAGCAGCTTAGATATCACTAGCGCCAACCAGTACTTC
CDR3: CASSLDITSANQYF

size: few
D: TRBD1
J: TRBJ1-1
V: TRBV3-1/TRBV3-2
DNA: TGTGCCAGCAGCCAAGCCCCGGACAGGAGGGTGAACACTGAAGCTTTCTTT
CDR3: CASSQAPDRRVNTEAFF

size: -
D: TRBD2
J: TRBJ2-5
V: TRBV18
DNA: TGTGCCAGCTCACCCTCTGGCGGGGGGGAGACCCAGTACTTC
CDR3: CASSPSGGGETQYF

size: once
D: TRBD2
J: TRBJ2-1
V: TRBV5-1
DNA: TGCGCCAGCAGCTTGCAGGACGCTCGGGGAGGGGAGCAGTTCTTC
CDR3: CASSLQDARGGEQFF

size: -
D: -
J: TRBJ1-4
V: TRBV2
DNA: TGTGCCAGCAGAGCAATACCGGGACTGCTTAATGAAAAACTGTTTTTT
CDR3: CASRAIPGLLNEKLFF